Listed below are T cell receptor beta chains from one sample, sequenced in a study of PD-L1 blockade in urothelial cancer. Data came from immunoSEQ multiplex PCR; TCRdb stores just in-frame clones and leaves some out. Of more than 55,000 clones listed, roughly 76% are singletons. Sequenced material: PBMCs, taken around atezolizumab (anti-PD-L1) treatment. These receptors all stem from a man between 65 and 85 years old with urothelial cancer. Each CDR3 is given with its conserved first and last residue. Each record gives: clone size, V gene, J gene, D gene, CDR3 protein, CDR3 DNA. A D gene is named only where the DNA matches it firmly. Expanded clones are given a class, and other clones once, few, many or no size at all.

-	TRBV27	TRBJ2-3	TRBD2	CASSSVKSLAGVFGTDTQYF	TGTGCCAGCAGTTCCGTTAAGTCCCTAGCGGGAGTATTTGGCACAGATACGCAGTATTTT
-	TRBV7-8	TRBJ2-5	TRBD1	CASSNPGQGQETQYF	TGTGCCAGCAGTAACCCGGGACAGGGTCAAGAGACCCAGTACTTC
-	TRBV2	TRBJ2-5	TRBD1	CASSGDRVTGPQYF	TGTGCCAGCAGTGGGGACAGGGTAACGGGTCCCCAGTACTTC
-	TRBV7-2	TRBJ2-7	-	CASSSATRRVFTHGYEQYF	TGTGCCAGCAGCTCAGCGACTAGGCGCGTCTTCACCCACGGCTACGAGCAGTACTTC
-	TRBV11-2	TRBJ2-1	TRBD1	CASSTLDREAYNEQFF	TGTGCCAGCAGCACCTTGGACAGGGAAGCCTACAATGAGCAGTTCTTC
-	TRBV2	TRBJ2-7	TRBD2	CASSATSGYSYEQYF	TGTGCCAGCAGTGCGACTAGCGGTTACTCCTACGAGCAGTACTTC
-	TRBV5-4	TRBJ2-2	TRBD1	CASGARQGASGELFF	TGTGCCAGCGGGGCACGACAGGGGGCAAGCGGGGAGCTGTTTTTT
-	TRBV7-8	TRBJ1-1	TRBD1	CASSPQGDTEAFF	TGTGCCAGCAGCCCACAGGGGGATACTGAAGCTTTCTTT
-	TRBV21-1	TRBJ1-3	-	CASSKRQGSSGNTIYF	TGTGCCAGCAGCAAAAGGCAGGGAAGCTCTGGAAACACCATATATTTT
-	TRBV19	TRBJ2-7	TRBD1	CASSTTGESYEQYF	TGTGCCAGTAGTACGACAGGGGAGTCCTACGAGCAGTACTTC
-	TRBV5-8	TRBJ1-2	TRBD1	CASSATGYGYTF	TGTGCCAGCAGCGCGACAGGGTATGGCTACACCTTC
once	TRBV7-2	TRBJ2-7	-	CASSLDNSHEQYF	TGTGCCAGCAGCTTAGATAACAGTCACGAGCAGTACTTC
-	TRBV25-1	TRBJ1-6	TRBD1	CASSITGGIGSPLHF	TGTGCCAGCAGTATTACAGGGGGCATCGGGTCACCCCTCCACTTT
-	TRBV6-1	TRBJ2-1	TRBD1	CASSLSGTGTNEQFF	TGTGCCAGCAGTCTATCCGGGACAGGGACGAATGAGCAGTTCTTC
-	TRBV4-1	TRBJ1-2	-	CASSQGRTEGYTF	TGCGCCAGCAGCCAAGGACGCACGGAGGGCTACACCTTC
once	TRBV5-1	TRBJ2-5	TRBD1	CASSSSRGQWETQYF	TGCGCCAGCAGCTCTAGCAGGGGACAGTGGGAGACCCAGTACTTC
-	TRBV2	TRBJ2-7	-	CASSMGPGREQYF	TGTGCCAGCAGTATGGGGCCCGGACGCGAGCAGTACTTC